Listed here are 30 T cell receptor beta chains from one sample, sequenced in a study of shared clonotypes between healthy human individuals. The repertoire was sequenced with immunoSEQ multiplex PCR; TCRdb's copy has only in-frame clones and lacks some. The table has roughly 810,000 clones, about 96% seen once. CD45RO negativity and positive selection for CCR7 defined naive CD8 cells, a population that excluded terminally differentiated effector memory CD45RA+ cells. The sequenced sample was naive CD8+ T cells sorted from blood. The origin of the receptors is a man aged 30 to 45 in good health.

The chain is built from TRBV27 and TRBJ2-3; TRBD1 aligns across 8 bases. The CDR3 extends over 17 amino acids. Unmatched junction bases numbered 12, after V lost 5 bases and J lost 2 bases. Germline V CDR1 and CDR2: MNHEY, SMNVEV (reference sequence). The CDR3: CASSARQGTVPTDTQYF. CDR3 in DNA: TGTGCCAGCAGTGCGAGACAGGGGACGGTTCCCACAGATACGCAGTATTTT.

This chain connects TRBV5-1 to TRBJ2-7, with 7 bases aligning to TRBD2. Germline V gives CDR1 SGHRS, CDR2 YFSETQ. The junction had 9 bases not matched to a gene; V was cut back by 4 bases and J by 2 bases. The CDR3 length is 15 residues. The CDR3 nucleotides read TGCGCCAGCAGCCCAGAACGACTAGCTACCTACGAGCAGTACTTC. Protein: CASSPERLATYEQYF. The full variable domain, rest sourced from reference TRBV5-1 and TRBJ2-7, is KAGVTQTPRYLIKTRGQQVTLSCSPISGHRSVSWYQQTPGQGLQFLFEYFSETQRNKGNFPGRFSGRQFSNSRSEMNVSTLELGDSALYLCASSPERLATYEQYFGPGTRLTVT.

The chain recombines TRBV15 with TRBJ1-3; 10 bases map to TRBD1. J gave up 1 base and V 5 bases, and 5 bases lay outside the gene matches. The germline V gene has CDR1 LNHNV and CDR2 YYDKDF (reference sequence). There are 16 residues in the CDR3. The CDR3: CATSGRQGASGNTIYF. The CDR3 DNA reads as TGTGCCACCAGCGGGAGACAGGGGGCGTCTGGAAACACCATATATTTT.

The chain is built from TRBV5-6 and TRBJ1-3; D is unresolved. Germline assignment: CDR1 SGHDT and CDR2 YYEEEE. V was cut by 4 bases and J by 4 bases, with 9 bases left in between. The CDR3 spans 13 residues. This chain's CDR3 is CASSPNPGNTIYF. The CDR3 DNA follows: TGTGCCAGCAGCCCGAATCCGGGAAACACCATATATTTT.

This chain joins TRBV27 and TRBJ2-1; maybe TRBD2 (6 bases). This CDR3 spans 15 amino acids. V lost 2 bases and J 0 bases, leaving 8 bases between the germline ends. CDR1 MNHEY and CDR2 SMNVEV come from the germline V gene (reference sequence). CDR3 in amino acids: CASSLAGFSYNEQFF. The CDR3 nucleotides are TGTGCCAGCAGTTTAGCGGGATTCTCCTACAATGAGCAGTTCTTC.

The V call is TRBV14, the J call TRBJ2-5; 12 bases align to TRBD1. In germline, CDR1 is SGHDN, CDR2 FVKESK. This CDR3 has 15 amino acids. J lost 4 bases, V lost 5 bases, and 5 bases had no gene match. The DNA of the CDR3 is TGTGCCAGCAGCTCCCGGGACAGGGGGCGAGAGACCCAGTACTTC. It yields the protein CASSSRDRGRETQYF.

V usage is TRBV27 and J usage is TRBJ2-1; 11 bases agree with TRBD2. This CDR3 contains 15 residues. V lost 4 bases, J lost 13 bases, and 12 bases stayed unmatched. The germline gives CDR1 MNHEY, CDR2 SMNVEV (reference sequence). The chain's CDR3 is CASSSPPDSGRAQFF. CDR3 nucleotide sequence: TGTGCCAGCAGTTCCCCCCCAGATAGCGGGAGGGCCCAGTTCTTC.

As to this clone: The sample contains more than one DNA sequence encoding this CDR3. V usage is TRBV9 and J usage is TRBJ2-3; D not resolved. The V and J ends lost 4 bases and 4 bases respectively, with 10 bases between them. The germline V gene encodes CDR1 SGDLS and CDR2 YYNGEE. This CDR3 spans 13 amino acids. The CDR3 bases are TGTGCCAGCAGCCCGGGTGGGGCAGATACGCAGTATTTT. It specifies CASSPGGADTQYF.

This clone was recorded only once. The rearrangement links TRBV9 to TRBJ2-3; a weak D match, TRBD2 (5 bases). CDR3 length: 17 residues. V lost 6 bases to trimming and J lost 2 bases, with 22 bases between them. The germline V gene has CDR1 SGDLS and CDR2 YYNGEE. The CDR3 nucleotides are TGTGCCAGCACTCTGAACCCCATGGGAGACTACACAGATACGCAGTATTTT. Its translation is CASTLNPMGDYTDTQYF.

The genes are TRBV29-1 and TRBJ2-2, with 10 bases aligning to TRBD2. J lost 5 bases, V lost 4 bases, and 7 bases had no gene match. Germline CDR1 is SQVTM and CDR2 is ANQGSEA. This CDR3 has 15 amino acids. CDR3: CSVVSSGRETGELFF. In DNA form, the CDR3 reads TGCAGCGTTGTCTCTAGCGGGAGAGAAACCGGGGAGCTGTTTTTT.

The gene calls are TRBV7-3 and TRBJ2-6; D possibly corresponds to TRBD2 (5 bases). Per the germline V gene, CDR1 is SGHTA and CDR2 is FQGTGA. The CDR3 is made up of 19 amino acids. V shed 2 bases and J shed 1 base, with 18 bases lying between them. This CDR3 reads CASSLAPDGGPSGANVLTF. DNA of the CDR3: TGTGCCAGCAGCTTAGCACCCGACGGAGGACCTTCTGGGGCCAACGTCCTGACTTTC.

CDR3 nucleotide sequence: TGTGCCAGCGGGACATACTATGGCTACACCTTC. Residues: CASGTYYGYTF. The V gene is TRBV6-1, the J gene TRBJ1-2; possibly TRBD1 for D (6 bases). V gave up 8 bases and J gave up 3 bases, with 7 bases separating them. The CDR3 covers 11 residues. CDR1 is MNHNS, CDR2 SASEGT, per germline.

This clone was seen just once. This chain connects TRBV20-1 to TRBJ2-1; D is unclear. The CDR3 contains 9 residues. V lost 4 bases and J lost 12, with 7 bases in between. Germline V CDR1 and CDR2: DFQATT, SNEGSKA (reference sequence). The CDR3 DNA reads as TGCAGTGCTATAGGCGGGCAGTTCTTC. This codes for CSAIGGQFF.

The rearrangement joins TRBV21-1 to TRBJ1-5. TRBV21-1 is recorded as a pseudogene. The CDR3 has 15 residues. CDR3 nucleotides: TGTGCCAGCAGCAAAGCGCGGGGTTTGAATCAGCCCCAGCATTTT. Translation gives CASSKARGLNQPQHF.

The V call is TRBV5-1, the J call TRBJ1-1; D gene ambiguous. The CDR3 loop spans 15 amino acids. With 0 bases removed from V and 4 bases from J, the gap between germline ends came to 13 bases. Germline assignment: CDR1 SGHRS and CDR2 YFSETQ. The CDR3 spells CASSLGQRLTTEAFF. CDR3 bases: TGCGCCAGCAGCTTGGGCCAGAGACTTACCACTGAAGCTTTCTTT.

This chain links TRBV27 with TRBJ2-3; the D is unclear. The CDR3 consists of 15 residues. V shed 8 bases and J shed 4 bases, with 19 bases lying between them. Germline values: CDR1 MNHEY, CDR2 SMNVEV (reference sequence). In DNA, the CDR3 is TGTGCCAGCGGCGACTGGACCACTCCGGCAGATACGCAGTATTTT. Translating it yields CASGDWTTPADTQYF.

The chain recombines TRBV5-4 with TRBJ2-7; possibly TRBD1 for D (6 bases). Trimming shortened V by 3 bases and J by 0 bases, and 10 bases separated the two germline ends. The CDR3 is 14 residues long. Per the germline V gene, CDR1 is SGHNT and CDR2 is YYREEE (reference sequence). In DNA, the CDR3 is TGTGCCAGCAGCTCGGACAGTAGCTCCTACGAGCAGTACTTC. Its translation: CASSSDSSSYEQYF.

This sequence joins TRBV4-1 and TRBJ1-2; D gene ambiguous. Trimming shortened V by 1 base and J by 1 base, and 10 bases separated the two germline ends. The CDR3 runs 15 residues. Germline V lookup: CDR1 MGHRA, CDR2 YSYEKL. DNA for the CDR3: TGCGCCAGCAGCCAAGCAGCGACGGGTAACTATGGCTACACCTTC. Its protein product is CASSQAATGNYGYTF.

V gene TRBV7-9 combines with J gene TRBJ2-3, with no clear D. This CDR3 has 13 residues. Germline values: CDR1 SEHNR, CDR2 FQNEAQ (reference sequence). Trimming removed 5 bases at V and 6 bases at J, with 12 bases between. The CDR3 bases are TGTGCCAGCAGCCGTGGTCCTCAGGATACGCAGTATTTT. This sequence encodes CASSRGPQDTQYF.

The CDR3 bases are TGTGCCAGCAGCGGACCGCCGAGGCCTGAAGCTTTCTTT. Protein: CASSGPPRPEAFF. The chain joins TRBV5-6 to TRBJ1-1; unclear D gene. The CDR3 extends over 13 amino acids. Germline V gene sequence: CDR1 SGHDT, CDR2 YYEEEE. The V end was cut by 4 bases, the J end by 6 bases, with 13 bases between.

This rearrangement joins TRBV28 to TRBJ1-4; no definite D call. The CDR3 has 14 residues. Trimming left V 3 bases short and J 5 bases short, with 10 bases between. Germline loops: CDR1 MDHEN, CDR2 SYDVKM. The CDR3 reads CASSLSSSNEKLFF. In DNA, the CDR3 is TGTGCCAGCAGTTTGTCCAGCTCGAATGAAAAACTGTTTTTT. Full variable domain (outside the CDR3, taken from reference TRBV28 and TRBJ1-4): DVKVTQSSRYLVKRTGEKVFLECVQDMDHENMFWYRQDPGLGLRLIYFSYDVKMKEKGDIPEGYSVSREKKERFSLILESASTNQTSMYLCASSLSSSNEKLFFGSGTQLSVL.

The chain joins TRBV7-9 to TRBJ2-7, with D possibly TRBD1 on 5 matching bases. The V and J ends lost 4 bases and 2 bases respectively, with 12 bases between them. The CDR3 contains 14 residues. From germline, CDR1 is SEHNR and CDR2 FQNEAQ (reference sequence). CDR3 region: CASSSDSRAYEQYF. DNA for the CDR3: TGTGCCAGCAGCTCCGACAGCAGAGCCTACGAGCAGTACTTC. The full variable domain, completed using reference TRBV7-9 and TRBJ2-7, is DTGVSQNPRHKITKRGQNVTFRCDPISEHNRLYWYRQTLGQGPEFLTYFQNEAQLEKSRLLSDRFSAERPKGSFSTLEIQRTEQGDSAMYLCASSSDSRAYEQYFGPGTRLTVT.

To note about this clone: Other nucleotide sequences from this sample produce the same CDR3. The chain uses TRBV4-1 and TRBJ1-1; TRBD1 matches 8 bases. V was clipped by 1 base and J by 0 bases; unmatched bases: 1. The CDR3 totals 15 residues. From germline, CDR1 is MGHRA and CDR2 YSYEKL. The CDR3 region is CASSQAGGLNTEAFF. Here the CDR3 DNA reads TGCGCCAGCAGCCAAGCAGGGGGCCTGAACACTGAAGCTTTCTTT.

This chain joins TRBV9 and TRBJ1-2; no reliable D call. The germline CDR1 and CDR2 sequences are SGDLS and YYNGEE. This CDR3 has 13 amino acids. V lost 3 bases and J lost 3, with 9 bases in between. The chain's CDR3 is CASSADGYYGYTF. CDR3 nucleotide sequence: TGTGCCAGCAGCGCGGACGGCTACTATGGCTACACCTTC.

J is TRBJ2-7 and V is TRBV28, with 15 bases aligning to TRBD2. The germline V gene encodes CDR1 MDHEN and CDR2 SYDVKM. V lost 6 bases, J lost 2 bases, and 17 bases stayed unmatched. CDR3 length equals 20 residues. This CDR3 reads CASSSPLRTSGRAFPYEQYF. CDR3 nucleotides: TGTGCCAGCAGCTCTCCCTTACGGACTAGCGGGAGGGCCTTTCCCTACGAGCAGTACTTC.

This chain links TRBV4-1 with TRBJ2-7; 10 bases line up with TRBD1. The germline CDR1 and CDR2 sequences are MGHRA and YSYEKL. This CDR3 spans 16 amino acids. V lost 3 bases to trimming and J lost 5 bases; unmatched junction nucleotides: 10. CDR3 sequence reads: CASSQNGGDRGDEQYF. Here the CDR3 DNA reads TGCGCCAGCAGCCAGAACGGAGGGGACAGGGGAGACGAGCAGTACTTC.

The rearrangement uses TRBV5-6 and TRBJ2-4, with D possibly TRBD2 on 6 matching bases. Germline CDR1 and CDR2: SGHDT and YYEEEE. The CDR3 has 15 amino acids. V was trimmed by 4 bases and J by 4 bases, leaving 15 bases between them. The CDR3 sequence: CASSPLGSTKNIQYF. CDR3 in DNA: TGTGCCAGCAGCCCCCTCGGGAGTACAAAAAACATTCAGTACTTC.

Worth noting for this clone: At one end, the junction sequence differs from germline, possibly due to a read error. The V and J genes are TRBV28 and TRBJ2-5; 8 bases agree with TRBD1. The CDR3 spans 13 residues. Germline CDR1 MDHEN, CDR2 SYDVKM. In nucleotides, the CDR3 is TGTGCCAGCACCCTTTACTTGGGGGGACAGGCGGACTTC. It translates to CASTLYLGGQADF.

As to this clone: Within the sample, other DNA sequences also encode this same CDR3. CDR3: CASSQERGTDTQYF. The CDR3 coding sequence is TGCGCCAGCAGCCAAGAGCGGGGAACAGATACGCAGTATTTT. The chain employs TRBV4-1 and TRBJ2-3; a possible D gene is TRBD2 (6 bases). V was shortened by 0 bases and J by 3 bases, with 7 bases between the two germline ends. Germline CDR1 reads MGHRA; CDR2 reads YSYEKL. CDR3 length equals 14 residues.

CDR3 region: CASSLGPSSTDTQYF. As DNA, the CDR3 is TGTGCCAGCAGCTTAGGGCCTTCTAGCACAGATACGCAGTATTTT. The rearrangement joins TRBV11-2 to TRBJ2-3; D call uncertain. CDR1 SGHAT and CDR2 FQNNGV come from the germline V gene. The germline V and J ends were trimmed by 1 base and 0 bases, with 8 bases remaining between them. This CDR3 region has 15 residues.